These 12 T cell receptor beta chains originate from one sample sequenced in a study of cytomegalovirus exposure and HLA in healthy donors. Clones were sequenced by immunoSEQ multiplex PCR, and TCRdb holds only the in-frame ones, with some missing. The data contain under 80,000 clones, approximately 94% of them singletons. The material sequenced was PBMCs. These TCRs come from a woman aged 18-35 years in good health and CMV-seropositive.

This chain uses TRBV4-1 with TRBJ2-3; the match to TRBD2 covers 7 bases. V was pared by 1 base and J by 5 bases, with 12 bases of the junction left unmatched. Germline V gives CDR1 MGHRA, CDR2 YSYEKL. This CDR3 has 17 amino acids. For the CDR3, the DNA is TGCGCCAGCAGCCAAGGACTCGGGAGGCCCGCCGTAGATACGCAGTATTTT. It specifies CASSQGLGRPAVDTQYF.

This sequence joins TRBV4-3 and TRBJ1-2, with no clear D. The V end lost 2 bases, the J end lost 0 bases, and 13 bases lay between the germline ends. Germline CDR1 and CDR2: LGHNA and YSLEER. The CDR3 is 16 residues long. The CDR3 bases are TGCGCCAGCAGCCAATCCTGGGGAGTGACTAACTATGGCTACACCTTC. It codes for CASSQSWGVTNYGYTF.

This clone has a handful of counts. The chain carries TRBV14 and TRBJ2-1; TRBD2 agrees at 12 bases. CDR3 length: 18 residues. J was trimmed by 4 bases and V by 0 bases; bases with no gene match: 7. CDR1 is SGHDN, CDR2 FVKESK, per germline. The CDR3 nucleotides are TGTGCCAGCAGCCAAGAACTAGCGGGGGGAGGTTGGTACAATGAGCAGTTCTTC. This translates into CASSQELAGGGWYNEQFF.

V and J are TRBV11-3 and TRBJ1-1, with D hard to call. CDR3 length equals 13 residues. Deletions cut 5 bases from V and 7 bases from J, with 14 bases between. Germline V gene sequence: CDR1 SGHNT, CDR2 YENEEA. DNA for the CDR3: TGTGCCAGCAGCCCAAGCACCCCTATTGAAGCTTTCTTT. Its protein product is CASSPSTPIEAFF.

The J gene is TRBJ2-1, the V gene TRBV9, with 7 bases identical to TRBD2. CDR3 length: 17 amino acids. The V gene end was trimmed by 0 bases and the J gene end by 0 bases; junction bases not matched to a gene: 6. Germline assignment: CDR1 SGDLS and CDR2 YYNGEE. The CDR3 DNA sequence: TGTGCCAGCAGCGTAGGGTGGCGGGAGAACTCCTACAATGAGCAGTTCTTC. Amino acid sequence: CASSVGWRENSYNEQFF.

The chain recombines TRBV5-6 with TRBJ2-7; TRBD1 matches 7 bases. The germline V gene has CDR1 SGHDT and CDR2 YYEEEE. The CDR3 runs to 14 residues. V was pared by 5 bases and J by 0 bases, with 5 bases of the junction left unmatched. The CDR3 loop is CASRGTASSYEQYF. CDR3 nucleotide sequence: TGTGCCAGCAGGGGGACAGCTAGCTCCTACGAGCAGTACTTC.

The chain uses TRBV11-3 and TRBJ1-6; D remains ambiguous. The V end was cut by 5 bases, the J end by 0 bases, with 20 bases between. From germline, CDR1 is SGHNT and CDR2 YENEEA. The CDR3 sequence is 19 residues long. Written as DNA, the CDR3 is TGTGCCAGCAGCCCCGGCCCCCACCGAGGCCACTCCTATAATTCACCCCTCCACTTT. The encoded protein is CASSPGPHRGHSYNSPLHF.

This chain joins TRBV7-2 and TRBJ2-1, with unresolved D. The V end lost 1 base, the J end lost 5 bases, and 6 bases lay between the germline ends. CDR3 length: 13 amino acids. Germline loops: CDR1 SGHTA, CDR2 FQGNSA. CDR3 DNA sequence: TGTGCCAGCAGCTTAGGGCAGAACAATGAGCAGTTCTTC. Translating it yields CASSLGQNNEQFF.

For the CDR3, the DNA is TGTGCCAGCAGTTTAGAGTCCCAACAGGGGGCGACCACTGAAGCTTTCTTT. This translates into CASSLESQQGATTEAFF. J is TRBJ1-1 and V is TRBV28, with 9 bases lining up with TRBD1. The V gene end was trimmed by 2 bases and the J gene end by 4 bases; junction bases not matched to a gene: 11. Germline CDR1 reads MDHEN; CDR2 reads SYDVKM. The length of the CDR3 is 17 residues.

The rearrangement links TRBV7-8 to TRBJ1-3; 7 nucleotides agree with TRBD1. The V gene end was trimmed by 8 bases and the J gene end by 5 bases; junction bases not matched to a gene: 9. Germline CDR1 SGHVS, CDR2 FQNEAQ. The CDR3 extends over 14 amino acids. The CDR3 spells CASSGWDRRNTIYF. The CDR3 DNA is TGTGCCAGCTCCGGATGGGACAGAAGAAACACCATATATTTT.

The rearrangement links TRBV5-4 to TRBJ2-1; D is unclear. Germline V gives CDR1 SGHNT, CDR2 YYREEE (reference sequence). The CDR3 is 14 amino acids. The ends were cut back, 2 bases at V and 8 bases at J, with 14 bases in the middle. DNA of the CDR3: TGTGCCAGCAGCTTTACGGCTGTAGAGGATGAGCAGTTCTTC. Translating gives CASSFTAVEDEQFF.

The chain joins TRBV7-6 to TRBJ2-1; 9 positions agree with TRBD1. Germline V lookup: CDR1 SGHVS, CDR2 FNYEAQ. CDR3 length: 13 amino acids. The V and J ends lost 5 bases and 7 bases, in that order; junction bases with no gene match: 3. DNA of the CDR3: TGTGCCAGCAGCGCTGGGACAGGGAATGAGCAGTTCTTC. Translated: CASSAGTGNEQFF.